Following are 14 T cell receptor beta chains from one sample sequenced in a study of early T cells in non-severe SARS-CoV-2 infection. TCRdb ran MiXCR on the 5' RACE reads and lists one entry per CDR3 protein. Here the sample spans approximately 81,000 distinct CDR3 sequences, around 15% being singletons. The sample consisted of whole blood. Every receptor here comes from an adult who was a healthcare worker with PCR-confirmed SARS-CoV-2 infection or an uninfected control (not recorded which).

This clonotype was detected many times. The CDR3 DNA is TGTGCCAGCAGCCTACGACGGGGCCGGGAGACCCAGTACTTC. Its translation is CASSLRRGRETQYF. The V and J genes are TRBV7-8 and TRBJ2-5; D is possibly TRBD1 or TRBD2 (5 bases each). Trimming shortened V by 5 bases and J by 5 bases, and 15 bases separated the two germline ends. This CDR3 is 14 amino acids long. The V gene's germline CDR1 is SGHVS and CDR2 FQNEAQ.

In regard to this clonotype: At one of its ends the junction is not consistent with the germline gene, which may arise from a read error. The CDR3 DNA is TGTACCAGCTCACTTAGGAGGGCCCACGAGCAGTACTTC. This sequence encodes CTSSLRRAHEQYF. The chain uses TRBV18 and TRBJ2-7; tentatively, D is TRBD2 (6 bases). Looked up from germline, CDR1 is KGHSH and CDR2 is LQKENI. The CDR3 has 13 amino acids.

This clonotype was detected many times. The V call is TRBV6-1, the J call TRBJ2-6; 9 bases agree with TRBD1. This CDR3 region has 17 residues. The ends lost 7 bases at V and 0 bases at J; junction bases unmatched: 7. Germline V gene lookup returns CDR1 MNHNS and CDR2 SASEGT. CDR3 protein: CASIRDRASSGANVLTF. CDR3 nucleotide sequence: TGTGCCAGCATCAGGGACAGGGCGTCCTCTGGGGCCAACGTCCTGACTTTC.

This clonotype has a handful of counts. Relative to the germline gene, one junction end is altered; a read error may explain this. The chain combines TRBV18 with TRBJ2-7, with D uncertain. Germline V gene lookup returns CDR1 KGHSH and CDR2 LQKENI. This CDR3 spans 13 amino acids. The CDR3 DNA reads TGTGTCAGCTCACCAATGGTCGACTACGAGCAGTACTTC. Translating it yields CVSSPMVDYEQYF.

This clonotype was recorded at least ten times. The chain links TRBV12-5 to TRBJ2-7, with TRBD1 matching over 9 bases. CDR1 is LGHNT, CDR2 FRNRAP, per germline. CDR3 length equals 15 residues. V shed 7 bases and J 1 base; nucleotides not matched to a gene: 8. CDR3 in amino acids: CASVPGQGKSYEQYF. CDR3 coding DNA: TGTGCTAGTGTCCCGGGACAGGGAAAATCCTACGAGCAGTACTTC.

This chain joins TRBV12-3 or TRBV12-4 and TRBJ2-3, with D hard to call. V lost 1 base, J lost 2 bases, and 7 bases lay in between. This CDR3 spans 14 amino acids. The chain's CDR3 is CASSLVHFTDTQYF. The CDR3 DNA is TGTGCCAGCAGTTTAGTGCACTTCACAGATACGCAGTATTTT.

This clonotype was detected ten times or more. The chain joins TRBV13 to TRBJ2-2; 8 bases are shared with TRBD2. The ends lost 4 bases at V and 4 bases at J; junction bases unmatched: 5. The CDR3 runs to 15 residues. Germline assignment: CDR1 PRHDT and CDR2 FYEKMQ (reference sequence). For the CDR3, the DNA is TGTGCCAGCAGCTCGGGAGGGGGAGGCACCGGGGAGCTGTTTTTT. Amino acids: CASSSGGGGTGELFF. Filled out from reference TRBV13 and TRBJ2-2, the complete variable domain reads AAGVIQSPRHLIKEKRETATLKCYPIPRHDTVYWYQQGPGQDPQFLISFYEKMQSDKGSIPDRFSAQQFSDYHSELNMSSLELGDSALYFCASSSGGGGTGELFFGEGSRLTVL.

This clonotype was counted only a few times. The rearrangement joins TRBV12-3 or TRBV12-4 to TRBJ2-7; D might be TRBD1 (5 bases). Between the trimmed V and J ends, which lost 2 bases and 2 bases, there was a span of 13 bases. The CDR3 length is 15 residues. CDR3 DNA sequence: TGTGCCAGCAGTTTAAGTGGGCAGGGCCCCTACGAGCAGTACTTC. Translating it yields CASSLSGQGPYEQYF.

This clonotype showed up just a few times. The chain recombines TRBV11-2 with TRBJ2-1; 8 bases fit TRBD1. V shed 4 bases, J shed 4 bases, and the junction held 6 bases outside the gene matches. The CDR3 length is 15 residues. Germline V CDR1 and CDR2: SGHAT, FQNNGV. The CDR3 spells CASSSSRDRYNEQFF. The CDR3 nucleotides read TGTGCCAGCAGCTCGTCCCGGGACAGGTACAATGAGCAGTTCTTC.

This clonotype was recorded a few times. This chain uses TRBV12-3 or TRBV12-4 with TRBJ1-1; weak D call: TRBD1 (5 bases). The CDR3 is 16 amino acids. The V and J ends lost 2 bases and 3 bases respectively, with 16 bases between them. Here the CDR3 reads CASSLTWGRIDTEAFF. The CDR3 DNA follows: TGTGCCAGCAGTTTAACTTGGGGCAGGATCGACACTGAAGCTTTCTTT.

This clonotype was seen at least ten times. The chain uses TRBV5-1 and TRBJ1-2, with 10 bases matching TRBD1. Germline V gives CDR1 SGHRS, CDR2 YFSETQ. J lost 6 bases, V lost 4 bases, and 6 bases had no gene match. This CDR3 comprises 14 residues. This CDR3 is CASSTRDRGHGYTF. The CDR3 region has the DNA TGCGCCAGCAGCACCCGTGACAGGGGGCATGGCTACACCTTC. The full variable domain, its missing parts supplied by reference TRBV5-1 and TRBJ1-2, is KAGVTQTPRYLIKTRGQQVTLSCSPISGHRSVSWYQQTPGQGLQFLFEYFSETQRNKGNFPGRFSGRQFSNSRSEMNVSTLELGDSALYLCASSTRDRGHGYTFGSGTRLTVV.

The genes are TRBV5-1 and TRBJ1-5; TRBD1 is a possible D gene (5 bases). Trimming removed 5 bases from V and 6 bases from J, with 18 bases in between. The germline gives CDR1 SGHRS, CDR2 YFSETQ. The CDR3 has 15 residues. The DNA for the CDR3 is TGCGCCAGCAGGCCGACCCCAGGGTCCGGTCAGCCCCAGCATTTT. Its protein product is CASRPTPGSGQPQHF.

The CDR3, as DNA: TGCAGTGCTAGAGATTGGCGGAAGAACACTGAAGCTTTCTTT. Its translation is CSARDWRKNTEAFF. This chain connects TRBV20-1 to TRBJ1-1; the D is unclear. In germline, CDR1 is DFQATT, CDR2 SNEGSKA (reference sequence). Trimming removed 0 bases from V and 1 base from J, with 9 bases in between. This CDR3 has 14 residues.

The table lists this clonotype with a few counts. The chain has TRBV6-4 and TRBJ2-6; D unclear. The CDR3 runs to 14 residues. Per the germline V gene, CDR1 is MRHNA and CDR2 is SNTAGT. V was clipped by 5 bases and J by 3 bases, with 8 bases between them. The CDR3 protein is CASSPLSGANVLTF. CDR3 coding DNA: TGTGCCAGCAGTCCCTTGAGTGGGGCCAACGTCCTGACTTTC.